This passage covers 13 T cell receptor beta chains from one sample sequenced in a study of PD-1 blockade in classical Hodgkin lymphoma. After autologous stem cell transplantation all patients relapsed, and prior brentuximab vedotin exposure differed between cohorts. Measured with immunoSEQ multiplex PCR; TCRdb has only the in-frame clones, and not every one. In the table there are some 13,000 clones, around 87% of which are singletons. Sequenced material: peripheral blood mononuclear cells (PBMCs), taken at baseline. The receptors come from a human donor with classical Hodgkin lymphoma.

As for this clone: Because it lacks the conserved phenylalanine or tryptophan at the end, this CDR3 is likely a read error. The chain uses TRBV2 and TRBJ1-2; tentative D call: TRBD1 (5 bases). The CDR3 covers 11 residues. Germline loops: CDR1 SNHLY, CDR2 FYNNEI. The V gene lost 10 bases and the J gene lost 2 bases, with 8 bases spanning the gap. CDR3 protein: CATTGNYGYTL. CDR3 in DNA: TGTGCCACAACAGGAAACTATGGCTACACCCTC.

V is TRBV18 and J is TRBJ2-1, with 10 bases matching TRBD2. CDR3 length equals 15 residues. Trimming took 6 bases from V and 10 from J; bases not matched to a gene: 12. CDR1 is KGHSH and CDR2 is LQKENI in the germline V gene. For the CDR3, the DNA is TGTGCCAGCTCCCCTGGGCTAGCGGGAGTTCGCGAGCAGTTCTTC. It specifies CASSPGLAGVREQFF. Full variable domain (remainder filled in from reference TRBV18 and TRBJ2-1): NAGVMQNPRHLVRRRGQEARLRCSPMKGHSHVYWYRQLPEEGLKFMVYLQKENIIDESGMPKERFSAEFPKEGPSILRIQQVVRGDSAAYFCASSPGLAGVREQFFGPGTRLTVL.

This sequence joins TRBV5-8 and TRBJ2-2, with D maybe TRBD2 (5 bases). Trimming removed 9 bases at V and 1 base at J, with 16 bases between. The CDR3 sequence is 15 residues long. CDR1 SGHTS and CDR2 YDEGEE come from the germline V gene. CDR3 region: CAIVSGIMNTGELFF. The CDR3 DNA reads TGTGCCATCGTCTCGGGGATAATGAACACCGGGGAGCTGTTTTTT.

The rearrangement uses TRBV6-1 and TRBJ2-7; 7 bases align to TRBD1. Germline trimming cut 5 bases from V and 4 bases from J; bases unmatched to any gene: 2. From germline, CDR1 is MNHNS and CDR2 SASEGT. This CDR3 comprises 12 residues. The CDR3 loop is CASSRTGYEQYF. The DNA for the CDR3 is TGTGCCAGCAGTAGGACAGGTTACGAGCAGTACTTC.

The CDR3, as DNA: TGTGCCAGTACCTCTGGGACCCTGAGGGAGCAGTACTTC. It yields the protein CASTSGTLREQYF. The V gene is TRBV19, the J gene TRBJ2-7; tentatively, D is TRBD1 or TRBD2 (5 bases each). This CDR3 region has 13 residues. Germline CDR1 is LNHDA and CDR2 is SQIVND (reference sequence). V was clipped by 7 bases and J by 7 bases, with 17 bases between them. Full variable domain (missing parts from reference TRBV19 and TRBJ2-7): DGGITQSPKYLFRKEGQNVTLSCEQNLNHDAMYWYRQDPGQGLRLIYYSQIVNDFQKGDIAEGYSVSREKKESFPLTVTSAQKNPTAFYLCASTSGTLREQYFGPGTRLTVT.

This chain connects TRBV18 to TRBJ1-3; D may be TRBD1 (6 bases). This CDR3 region has 17 residues. Germline-derived CDR1 and CDR2 are KGHSH and LQKENI. V dropped 3 bases and J dropped 1 base, with 16 bases sitting between them. CDR3 in DNA: TGTGCCAGCTCACCCACACCACGGACAGTTTCTGGAAACACCATATATTTT. This gives the protein CASSPTPRTVSGNTIYF.

The V call is TRBV10-1, the J call TRBJ2-7, with 7 bases lining up with TRBD1. The CDR3 loop spans 14 amino acids. Germline V lookup: CDR1 WNHNN, CDR2 SYGVQD (reference sequence). V dropped 5 bases and J dropped 0; count of bases not matched to a gene: 4. The CDR3 protein is CASSRDSSSYEQYF. DNA of the CDR3: TGCGCCAGCAGTAGGGACAGCAGCTCCTACGAGCAGTACTTC.

This sequence joins TRBV2 and TRBJ2-1, with D tentatively TRBD1 (6 bases). CDR3 length equals 15 residues. Germline CDR1 reads SNHLY; CDR2 reads FYNNEI. Trimming took off 0 bases at V and 6 bases at J, with 12 bases between the two ends. The CDR3 region has the DNA TGTGCCAGCAGTGAAGCATCGCAGGGGCTCAATGAGCAGTTCTTC. Its translation: CASSEASQGLNEQFF.

CDR3 in DNA: TGCGCCAGCAGCGTCGGTGGGGAGACCCAGTACTTC. Its translation is CASSVGGETQYF. The gene calls are TRBV5-1 and TRBJ2-5; unclear D gene. Looked up from germline, CDR1 is SGHRS and CDR2 is YFSETQ. The CDR3 spans 12 residues. V lost 4 bases and J lost 5, with 9 bases in between.

This chain joins TRBV7-8 and TRBJ2-7; 9 bases match TRBD1. The ends lost 6 bases at V and 5 bases at J; junction bases unmatched: 11. Germline values: CDR1 SGHVS, CDR2 FQNEAQ. The CDR3 has 15 residues. In DNA, the CDR3 is TGTGCCAGCAGGTCAACCCGGACAGGGGCCCACGAGCAGTACTTC. It yields the protein CASRSTRTGAHEQYF.

DNA of the CDR3: TGCGCCAGCAGCTTGGTAGGACAGAGACAAGAGACCCAGTACTTC. Amino acid sequence: CASSLVGQRQETQYF. V gene TRBV5-1 combines with J gene TRBJ2-5, with a weak D call TRBD1 (6 bases). The CDR3 has 15 residues. Germline V CDR1 and CDR2: SGHRS, YFSETQ. With 0 bases removed from V and 2 bases from J, the gap between germline ends came to 11 bases. Supplemented by reference TRBV5-1 and TRBJ2-5, the full variable domain reads KAGVTQTPRYLIKTRGQQVTLSCSPISGHRSVSWYQQTPGQGLQFLFEYFSETQRNKGNFPGRFSGRQFSNSRSEMNVSTLELGDSALYLCASSLVGQRQETQYFGPGTRLLVL.

The chain combines TRBV5-1 with TRBJ2-4; 13 nucleotides align to TRBD2. The CDR3 covers 17 residues. From germline, CDR1 is SGHRS and CDR2 YFSETQ. V was clipped by 1 base and J by 2 bases; unmatched bases: 3. CDR3 sequence: CASSLTSGGATKNIQYF. CDR3 DNA: TGCGCCAGCAGCTTGACTAGCGGGGGGGCTACCAAAAACATTCAGTACTTC.

This clone was observed a handful of times. The chain has TRBV19 and TRBJ1-5; D is unresolved. Trimming stripped 7 bases from V and 0 bases from J, with 13 bases between. CDR1 is LNHDA, CDR2 SQIVND, per germline (reference sequence). The CDR3 loop spans 15 amino acids. The CDR3 loop reads CASNPDGSSNQPQHF. Here the CDR3 DNA reads TGTGCCAGTAACCCAGACGGTAGTAGCAATCAGCCCCAGCATTTT.